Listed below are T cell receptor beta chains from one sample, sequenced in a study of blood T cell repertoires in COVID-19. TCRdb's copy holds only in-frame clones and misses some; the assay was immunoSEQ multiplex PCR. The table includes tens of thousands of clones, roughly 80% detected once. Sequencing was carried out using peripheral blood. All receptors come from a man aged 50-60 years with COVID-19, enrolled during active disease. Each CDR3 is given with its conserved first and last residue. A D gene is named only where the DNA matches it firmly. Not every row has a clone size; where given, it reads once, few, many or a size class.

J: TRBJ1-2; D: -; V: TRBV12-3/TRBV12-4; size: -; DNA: TGTGCCAGCAGTTTAGCCAGGGGCTATGGCTACACCTTC; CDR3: CASSLARGYGYTF
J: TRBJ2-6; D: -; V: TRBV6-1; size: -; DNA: TGTGCCAGCAGTGGGGACTTCCGGAGGTTCTCTGGGGCCAACGTCCTGACTTTC; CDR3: CASSGDFRRFSGANVLTF
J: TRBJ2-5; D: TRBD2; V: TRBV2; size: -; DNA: TGTGCCAGCAGTGGCGGGACTAGCGCCGACCAAGAGACCCAGTACTTC; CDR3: CASSGGTSADQETQYF
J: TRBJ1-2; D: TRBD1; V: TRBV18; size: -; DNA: TGTGCCAGCTCACCACTGGTCGACAGGGTTGGTTATGGCTACACCTTC; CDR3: CASSPLVDRVGYGYTF
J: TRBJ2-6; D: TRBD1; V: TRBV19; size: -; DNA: TGTGCCAGTAGTAGTCAGGGGGCTGGGGCCAACGTCCTGACTTTC; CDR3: CASSSQGAGANVLTF
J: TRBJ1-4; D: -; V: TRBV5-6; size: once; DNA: TGTGCCAGCAGCTTGGACAGGGATAATGAAAAACTGTTTTTT; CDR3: CASSLDRDNEKLFF
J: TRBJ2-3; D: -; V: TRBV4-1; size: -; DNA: TGCGCCAGCAGCCAAAGCGTGGCCGGTACGCAGTATTTT; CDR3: CASSQSVAGTQYF
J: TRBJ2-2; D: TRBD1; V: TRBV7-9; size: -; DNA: TGTGCCAGCGGGACAGGTCCTATCGGGGAGCTGTTTTTT; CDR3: CASGTGPIGELFF
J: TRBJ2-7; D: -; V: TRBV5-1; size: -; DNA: TGCGCCAGCTCTACAGGACTACCCCTAAGGAACGAGCAGTACTTC; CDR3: CASSTGLPLRNEQYF
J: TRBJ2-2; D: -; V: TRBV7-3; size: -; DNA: TGTGCCAGCAGCTTAACGAGGGCGAGGAACACCGGGGAGCTGTTTTTT; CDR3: CASSLTRARNTGELFF
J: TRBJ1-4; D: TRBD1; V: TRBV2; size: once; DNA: TGTGCCAGCAGCCGGGACAGGGGCCGTAATGAAAAACTGTTTTTT; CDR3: CASSRDRGRNEKLFF
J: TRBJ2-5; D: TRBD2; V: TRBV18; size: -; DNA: TGTGCCAGCTCTCCCGCGGGGGGCAGGGAGACCCAGTACTTC; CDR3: CASSPAGGRETQYF
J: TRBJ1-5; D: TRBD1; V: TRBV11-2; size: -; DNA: TGTGCCAGCAGCTTAGGGGACAGGAGCAATCAGCCCCAGCATTTT; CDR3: CASSLGDRSNQPQHF
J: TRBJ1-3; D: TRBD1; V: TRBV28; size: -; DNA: TGTGCCAGCATCCCCGGACAGGCTTCTGGAAACACCATATATTTT; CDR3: CASIPGQASGNTIYF
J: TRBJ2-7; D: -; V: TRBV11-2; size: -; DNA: TGTGCCAGCAGCTTAGGGTTTGGCGGGTCCTACGAGCAGTACTTC; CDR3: CASSLGFGGSYEQYF
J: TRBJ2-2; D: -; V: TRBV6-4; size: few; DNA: TGTGCCAGCAGTGACAGGGCCGGGGACACCGGGGAGCTGTTTTTT; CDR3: CASSDRAGDTGELFF
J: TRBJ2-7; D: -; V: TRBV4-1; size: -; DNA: TGCGCCAGCAGCCCAGGGTACGAGCAGTACTTC; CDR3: CASSPGYEQYF
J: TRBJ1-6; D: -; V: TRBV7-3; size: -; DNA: TGTGCCAGCAGCTTATTTAGCTCCTATAATTCACCCCTCCACTTT; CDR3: CASSLFSSYNSPLHF
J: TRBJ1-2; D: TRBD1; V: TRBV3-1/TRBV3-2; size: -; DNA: TGTGCCAGCAGCCCCATATCGGGACAGGGGATCTATGGCTACACCTTC; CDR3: CASSPISGQGIYGYTF
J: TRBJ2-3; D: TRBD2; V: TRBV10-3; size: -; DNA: TGTGCCACCGTACTAGCGGGGGCAGATACGCAGTATTTT; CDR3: CATVLAGADTQYF
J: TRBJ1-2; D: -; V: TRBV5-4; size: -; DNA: TGTGCCAGCAGATCGGTCCTCACCAACTATGGCTACACCTTC; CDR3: CASRSVLTNYGYTF
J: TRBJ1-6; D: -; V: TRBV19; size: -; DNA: TGTGCCAGTAGTATAGGGGAGGGAGGAAACTCACCCCTCCACTTT; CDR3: CASSIGEGGNSPLHF
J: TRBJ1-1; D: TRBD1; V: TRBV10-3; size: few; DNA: TGTGCCGCCAACCGGGACAGGGGCGCTGAAGCTTTCTTT; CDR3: CAANRDRGAEAFF
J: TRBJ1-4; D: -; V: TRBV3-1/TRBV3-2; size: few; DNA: TGTGCCAGCAGCCAAGTAGGTAGCTTCGAAAAACTGTTTTTT; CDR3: CASSQVGSFEKLFF
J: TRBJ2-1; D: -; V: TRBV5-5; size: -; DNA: TGTGCCAGCAGCTTAGTACTAGGGGAGCAGTTCTTC; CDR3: CASSLVLGEQFF
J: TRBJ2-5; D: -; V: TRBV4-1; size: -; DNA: TGCGCCAGCAGCCATCCTTACCGGGACTCAAAAGAGACCCAGTACTTC; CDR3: CASSHPYRDSKETQYF
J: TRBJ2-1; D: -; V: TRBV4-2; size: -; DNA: TGTGCCAGCAGCCAGCCCGGGTCCGATGAGCAGTTCTTC; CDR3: CASSQPGSDEQFF
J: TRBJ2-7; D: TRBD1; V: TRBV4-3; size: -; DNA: TGCGCCAGCAGCCATGGGGACAGCGAGCAGTACTTC; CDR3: CASSHGDSEQYF
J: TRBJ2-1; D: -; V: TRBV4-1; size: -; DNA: TGCGCCAGCAGCCAAGTTTTAACCAGCTCCTACAATGAGCAGTTCTTC; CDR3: CASSQVLTSSYNEQFF
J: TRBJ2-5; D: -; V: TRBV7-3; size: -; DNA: TGTGCCAGCAGCCCTGGGGGGACCCAAGAGACCCAGTACTTC; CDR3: CASSPGGTQETQYF
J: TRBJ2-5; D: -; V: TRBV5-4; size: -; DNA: TGTGCCAGCAGCTTGGGCGGGGGCGGTTCCCCGAGAGAGACCCAGTACTTC; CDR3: CASSLGGGGSPRETQYF
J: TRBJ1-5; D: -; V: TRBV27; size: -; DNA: TGTGCCAGCAGTTTTGCCGAGAGGCGTCAGCCCCAGCATTTT; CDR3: CASSFAERRQPQHF
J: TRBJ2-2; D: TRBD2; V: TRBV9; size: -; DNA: TGTGCCAGCAGCGCGCTAGCGGGGAGGGACACCGGGGAGCTGTTTTTT; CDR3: CASSALAGRDTGELFF
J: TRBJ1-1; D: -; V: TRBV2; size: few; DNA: TGTGCCAGCAGCGCACCCGGACTGTTGAACACTGAAGCTTTCTTT; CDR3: CASSAPGLLNTEAFF
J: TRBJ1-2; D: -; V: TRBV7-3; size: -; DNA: TGTGCCAGCAGCTCAGCTCCAGGGGTGGGGTATGGCTACACCTTC; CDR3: CASSSAPGVGYGYTF
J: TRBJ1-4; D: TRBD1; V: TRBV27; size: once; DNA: TGTGCCAGCAGGGCCCAGGGGGCGAGTGAAAAACTGTTTTTT; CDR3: CASRAQGASEKLFF
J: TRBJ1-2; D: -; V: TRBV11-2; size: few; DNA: TGTGCCAGCAGCCCCCCGTCAGGGGTTTGGGGCGGCTACACCTTC; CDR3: CASSPPSGVWGGYTF
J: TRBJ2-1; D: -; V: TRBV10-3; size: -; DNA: TGTGCCATCAGTGTGGGGGGAGGACTCAACTCCTACAATGAGCAGTTCTTC; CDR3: CAISVGGGLNSYNEQFF
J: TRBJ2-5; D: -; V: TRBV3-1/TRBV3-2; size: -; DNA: TGTGCCAGCACCCAGGGCCGGAACAGGCGACTCCAAGAGACCCAGTACTTC; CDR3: CASTQGRNRRLQETQYF
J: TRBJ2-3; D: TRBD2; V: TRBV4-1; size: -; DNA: TGCGCCAGCAGCCTCAACGTGATTGATGGGGGGGGTGATACGCAGTATTTT; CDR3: CASSLNVIDGGGDTQYF
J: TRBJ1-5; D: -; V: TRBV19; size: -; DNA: TGTGCCAGTAGTTCCCAGACATTTTTTAGCAATCAGCCCCAGCATTTT; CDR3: CASSSQTFFSNQPQHF
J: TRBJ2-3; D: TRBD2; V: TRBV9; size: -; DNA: TGTGCCAGCAGCCCGGGGGGGGTTAGCACAGATACGCAGTATTTT; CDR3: CASSPGGVSTDTQYF
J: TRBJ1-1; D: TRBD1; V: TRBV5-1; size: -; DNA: TGCGCCAGCAGCTTGGGTGCAGGGGGCCGGCACACTGAAGCTTTCTTT; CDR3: CASSLGAGGRHTEAFF
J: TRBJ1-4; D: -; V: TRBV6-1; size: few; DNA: TGTGCCAGCAGTGACCCGGGGGGAACTAATGAAAAACTGTTTTTT; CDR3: CASSDPGGTNEKLFF
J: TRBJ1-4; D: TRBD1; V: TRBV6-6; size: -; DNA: TGTGCCAGCAGTTACTCGACAGGGGTGAATGAAAAACTGTTTTTT; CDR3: CASSYSTGVNEKLFF
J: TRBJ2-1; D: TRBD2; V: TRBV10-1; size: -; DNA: TGCGCCAGCAGTCTGATATTTTCGGGACTAGCGGTCTGTTACAATGAGCAGTTCTTC; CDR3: CASSLIFSGLAVCYNEQFF
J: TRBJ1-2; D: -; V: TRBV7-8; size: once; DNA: TGTGCCAGCAGCGGCGAGCGTAGCGGCTACACCTTC; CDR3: CASSGERSGYTF
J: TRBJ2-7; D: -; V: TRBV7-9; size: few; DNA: TGTGCCAGCAGCTTACTCGAACAGGGCGGCCACGAGCAGTACTTC; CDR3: CASSLLEQGGHEQYF
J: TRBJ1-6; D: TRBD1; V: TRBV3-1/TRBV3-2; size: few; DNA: TGTGCCAGCAGCCCACCGGGACAGGGGGCTGGGCCCCTCCACTTT; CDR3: CASSPPGQGAGPLHF
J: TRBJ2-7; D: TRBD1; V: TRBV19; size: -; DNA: TGTGCCAGTAGCAACTCCGGGACAGGGGGGTACGAGCAGTACTTC; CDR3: CASSNSGTGGYEQYF
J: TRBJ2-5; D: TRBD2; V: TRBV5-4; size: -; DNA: TGTGCCAGCAGCTTGGCTCGGGTGGGGGGGGTTAAAGAGACCCAGTACTTC; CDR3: CASSLARVGGVKETQYF
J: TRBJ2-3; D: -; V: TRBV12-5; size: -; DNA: TGTGCTACCTCGGCGCAGGTGGTCACAGATACGCAGTATTTT; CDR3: CATSAQVVTDTQYF
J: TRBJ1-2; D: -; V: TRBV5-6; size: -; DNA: TGTGCCAGCAGCTTGGGCGACAGAGAAGCTAACTATGGCTACACCTTC; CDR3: CASSLGDREANYGYTF
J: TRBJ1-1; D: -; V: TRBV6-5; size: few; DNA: TGTGCCAGCAGGGCGGGACGGCTGAACACTGAAGCTTTCTTT; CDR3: CASRAGRLNTEAFF
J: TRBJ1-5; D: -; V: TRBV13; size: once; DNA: TGTGCCAGCAGCCCCGGGGGGGGCAGCAATCAGCCCCAGCATTTT; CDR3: CASSPGGGSNQPQHF
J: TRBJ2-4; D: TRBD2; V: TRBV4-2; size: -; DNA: TGTGCCAGCAGCCAAGATAGGACTAGCGGCGACACCATTCAGTACTTC; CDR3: CASSQDRTSGDTIQYF
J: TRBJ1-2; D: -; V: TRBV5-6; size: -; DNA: TGTGCCAGCAGCTTGTGGGGCGCGGTAGGGGACACCTTC; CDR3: CASSLWGAVGDTF